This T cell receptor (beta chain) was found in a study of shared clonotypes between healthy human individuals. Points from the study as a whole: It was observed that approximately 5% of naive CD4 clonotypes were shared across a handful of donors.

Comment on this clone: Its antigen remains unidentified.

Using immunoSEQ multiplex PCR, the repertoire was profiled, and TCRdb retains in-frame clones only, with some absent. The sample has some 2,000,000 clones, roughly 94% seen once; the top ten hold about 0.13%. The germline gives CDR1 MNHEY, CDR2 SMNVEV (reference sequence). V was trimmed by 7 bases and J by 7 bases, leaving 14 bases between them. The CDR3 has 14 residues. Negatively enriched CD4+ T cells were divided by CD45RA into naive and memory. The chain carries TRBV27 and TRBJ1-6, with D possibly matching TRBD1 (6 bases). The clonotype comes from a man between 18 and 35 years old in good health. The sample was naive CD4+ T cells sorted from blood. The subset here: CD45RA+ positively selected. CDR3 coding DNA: TGTGCCAGCACCTGGGACACCGAAAATTCACCCCTCCACTTT. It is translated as CASTWDTENSPLHF.